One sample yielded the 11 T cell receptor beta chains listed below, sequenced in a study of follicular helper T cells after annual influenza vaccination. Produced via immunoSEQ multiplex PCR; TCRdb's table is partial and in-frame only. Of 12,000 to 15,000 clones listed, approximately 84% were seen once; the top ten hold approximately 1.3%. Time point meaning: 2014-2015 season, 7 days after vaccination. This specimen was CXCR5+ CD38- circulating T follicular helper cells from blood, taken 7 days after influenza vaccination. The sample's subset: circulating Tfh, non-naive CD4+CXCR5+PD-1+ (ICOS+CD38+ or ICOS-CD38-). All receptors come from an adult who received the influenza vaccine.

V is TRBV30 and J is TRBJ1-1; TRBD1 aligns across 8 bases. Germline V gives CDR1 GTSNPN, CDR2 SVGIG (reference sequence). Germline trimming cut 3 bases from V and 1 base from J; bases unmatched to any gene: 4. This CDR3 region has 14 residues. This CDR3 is CAWSADRGNTEAFF. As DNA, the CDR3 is TGTGCCTGGAGCGCAGACAGGGGGAACACTGAAGCTTTCTTT. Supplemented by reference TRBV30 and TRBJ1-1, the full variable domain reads SQTIHQWPATLVQPVGSPLSLECTVEGTSNPNLYWYRQAAGRGLQLLFYSVGIGQISSEVPQNLSASRPQDRQFILSSKKLLLSDSGFYLCAWSADRGNTEAFFGQGTRLTVV.

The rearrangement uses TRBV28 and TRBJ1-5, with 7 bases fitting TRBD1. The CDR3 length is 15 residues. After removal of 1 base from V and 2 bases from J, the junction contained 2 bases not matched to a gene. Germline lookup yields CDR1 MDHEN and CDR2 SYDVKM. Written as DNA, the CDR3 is TGTGCCAGCAGTTTATCAGGACAGGGCAATCAGCCCCAGCATTTT. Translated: CASSLSGQGNQPQHF.

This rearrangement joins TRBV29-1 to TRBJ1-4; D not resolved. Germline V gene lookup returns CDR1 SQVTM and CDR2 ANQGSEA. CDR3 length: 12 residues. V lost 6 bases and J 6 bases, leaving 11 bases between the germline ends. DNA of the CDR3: TGCAGCGTCGGAGGTACCGATGAAAAACTGTTTTTT. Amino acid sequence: CSVGGTDEKLFF.

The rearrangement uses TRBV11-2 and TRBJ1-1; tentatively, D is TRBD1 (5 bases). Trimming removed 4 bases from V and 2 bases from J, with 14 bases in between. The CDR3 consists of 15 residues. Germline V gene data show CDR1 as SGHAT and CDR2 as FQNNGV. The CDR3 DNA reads TGTGCCAGCAGCTCGTCCGACAGAGTAAACACTGAAGCTTTCTTT. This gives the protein CASSSSDRVNTEAFF. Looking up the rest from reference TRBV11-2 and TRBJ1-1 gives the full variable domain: EAGVAQSPRYKIIEKRQSVAFWCNPISGHATLYWYQQILGQGPKLLIQFQNNGVVDDSQLPKDRFSAERLKGVDSTLKIQPAKLEDSAVYLCASSSSDRVNTEAFFGQGTRLTVV.

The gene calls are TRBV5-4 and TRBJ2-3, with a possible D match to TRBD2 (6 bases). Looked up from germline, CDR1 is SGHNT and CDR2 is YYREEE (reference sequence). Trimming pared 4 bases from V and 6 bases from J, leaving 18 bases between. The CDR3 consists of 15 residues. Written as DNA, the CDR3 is TGTGCCAGCAGCGACCCGGGGGTCGTGGCTGATACGCAGTATTTT. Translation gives CASSDPGVVADTQYF.

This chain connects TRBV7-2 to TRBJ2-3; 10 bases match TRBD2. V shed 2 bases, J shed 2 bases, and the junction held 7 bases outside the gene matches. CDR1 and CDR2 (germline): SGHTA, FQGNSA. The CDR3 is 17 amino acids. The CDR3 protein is CASSLRSAGGVTDTQYF. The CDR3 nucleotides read TGTGCCAGCAGCTTAAGGTCAGCGGGGGGGGTCACAGATACGCAGTATTTT.

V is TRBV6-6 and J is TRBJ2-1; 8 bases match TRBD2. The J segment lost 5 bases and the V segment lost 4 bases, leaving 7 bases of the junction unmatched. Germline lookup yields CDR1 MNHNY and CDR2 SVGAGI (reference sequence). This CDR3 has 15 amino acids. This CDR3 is CASSSQRELNNEQFF. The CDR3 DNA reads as TGTGCCAGCAGTTCCCAGCGGGAGTTGAACAATGAGCAGTTCTTC.

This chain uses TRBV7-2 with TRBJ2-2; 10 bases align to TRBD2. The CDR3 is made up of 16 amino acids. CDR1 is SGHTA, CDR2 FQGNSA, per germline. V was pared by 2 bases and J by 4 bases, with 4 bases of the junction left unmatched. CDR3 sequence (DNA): TGTGCCAGCAGCTTATGGAGCGGGGGGGGCACCGGGGAGCTGTTTTTT. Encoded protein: CASSLWSGGGTGELFF.

The CDR3 is CASSSDRNTEAFF. CDR3 nucleotides: TGTGCCAGCTCATCGGACAGGAACACTGAAGCTTTCTTT. The genes are TRBV18 and TRBJ1-1, with D tentatively TRBD1 (6 bases). This CDR3 has 13 amino acids. CDR1 is KGHSH and CDR2 is LQKENI in the germline V gene. Trimming removed 5 bases from V and 1 base from J, with 8 bases in between.

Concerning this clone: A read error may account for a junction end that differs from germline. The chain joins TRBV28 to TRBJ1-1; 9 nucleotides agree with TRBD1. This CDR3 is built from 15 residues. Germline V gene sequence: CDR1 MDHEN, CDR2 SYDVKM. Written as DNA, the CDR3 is TGTGCCGGCAGTGAGGACAGGGGAAGGGGCACTGAAGCTTTCTTT. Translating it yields CAGSEDRGRGTEAFF. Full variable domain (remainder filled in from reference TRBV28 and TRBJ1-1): DVKVTQSSRYLVKRTGEKVFLECVQDMDHENMFWYRQDPGLGLRLIYFSYDVKMKEKGDIPEGYSVSREKKERFSLILESASTNQTSMYLCAGSEDRGRGTEAFFGQGTRLTVV.

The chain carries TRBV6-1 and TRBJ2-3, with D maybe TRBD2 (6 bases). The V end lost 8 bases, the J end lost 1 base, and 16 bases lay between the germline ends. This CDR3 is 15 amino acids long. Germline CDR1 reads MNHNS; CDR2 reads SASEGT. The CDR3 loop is CASVRERVRTDTQYF. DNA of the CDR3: TGTGCCAGCGTCCGGGAGCGTGTTCGCACAGATACGCAGTATTTT.